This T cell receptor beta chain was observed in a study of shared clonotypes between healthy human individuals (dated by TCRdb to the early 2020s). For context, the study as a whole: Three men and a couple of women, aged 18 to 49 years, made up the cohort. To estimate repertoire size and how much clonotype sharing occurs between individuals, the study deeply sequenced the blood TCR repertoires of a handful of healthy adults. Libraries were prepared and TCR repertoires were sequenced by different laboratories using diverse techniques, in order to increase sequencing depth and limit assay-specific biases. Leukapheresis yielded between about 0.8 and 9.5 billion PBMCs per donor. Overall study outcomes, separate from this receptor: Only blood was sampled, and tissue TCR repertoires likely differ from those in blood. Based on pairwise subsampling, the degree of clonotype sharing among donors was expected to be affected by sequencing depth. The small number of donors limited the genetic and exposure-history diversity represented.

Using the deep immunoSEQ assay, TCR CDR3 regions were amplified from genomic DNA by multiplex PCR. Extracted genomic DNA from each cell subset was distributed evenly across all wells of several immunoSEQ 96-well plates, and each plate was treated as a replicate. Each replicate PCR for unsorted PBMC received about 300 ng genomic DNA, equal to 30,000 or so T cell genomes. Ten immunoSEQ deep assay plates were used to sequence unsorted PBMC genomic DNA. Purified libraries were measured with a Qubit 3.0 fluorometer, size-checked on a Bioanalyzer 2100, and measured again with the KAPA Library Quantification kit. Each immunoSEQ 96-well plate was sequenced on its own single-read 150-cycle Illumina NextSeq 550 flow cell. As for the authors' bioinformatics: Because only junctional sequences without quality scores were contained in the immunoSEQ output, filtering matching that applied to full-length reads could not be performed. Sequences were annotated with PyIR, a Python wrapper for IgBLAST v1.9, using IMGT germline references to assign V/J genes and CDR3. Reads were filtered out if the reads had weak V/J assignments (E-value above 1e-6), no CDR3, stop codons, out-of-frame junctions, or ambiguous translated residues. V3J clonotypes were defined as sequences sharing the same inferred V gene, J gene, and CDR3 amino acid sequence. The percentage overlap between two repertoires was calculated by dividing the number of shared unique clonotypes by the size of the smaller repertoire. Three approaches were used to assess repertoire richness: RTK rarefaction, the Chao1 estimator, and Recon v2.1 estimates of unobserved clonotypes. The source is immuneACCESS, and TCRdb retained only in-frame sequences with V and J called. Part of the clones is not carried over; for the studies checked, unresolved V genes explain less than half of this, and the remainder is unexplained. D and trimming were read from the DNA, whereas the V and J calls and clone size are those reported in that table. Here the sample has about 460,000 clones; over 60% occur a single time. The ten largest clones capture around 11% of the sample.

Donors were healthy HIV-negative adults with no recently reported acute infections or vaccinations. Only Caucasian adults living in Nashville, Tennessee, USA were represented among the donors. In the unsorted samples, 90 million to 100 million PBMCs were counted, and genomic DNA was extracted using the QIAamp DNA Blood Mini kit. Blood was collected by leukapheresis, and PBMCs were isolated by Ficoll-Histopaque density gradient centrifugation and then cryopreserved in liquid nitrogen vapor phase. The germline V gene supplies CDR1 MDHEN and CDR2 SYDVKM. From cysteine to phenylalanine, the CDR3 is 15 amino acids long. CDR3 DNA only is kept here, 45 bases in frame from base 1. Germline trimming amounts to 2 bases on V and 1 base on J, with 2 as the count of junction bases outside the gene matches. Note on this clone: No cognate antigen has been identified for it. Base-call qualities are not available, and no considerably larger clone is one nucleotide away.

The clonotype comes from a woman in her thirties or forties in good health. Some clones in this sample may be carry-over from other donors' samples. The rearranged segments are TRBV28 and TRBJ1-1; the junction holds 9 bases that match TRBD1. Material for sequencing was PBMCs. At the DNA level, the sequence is TGTGCCAGCAGTTTAGGGGACAGGGCGAACACTGAAGCTTTCTTT. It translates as CASSLGDRANTEAFF.